This entry describes one T cell receptor (beta chain). Germline V gene data show CDR1 as KGHSH and CDR2 as LQKENI. The CDR3 is 14 amino acids. The V gene lost 5 bases and the J gene lost 8 bases, with 16 bases spanning the gap. The cohort excluded patients with autoimmune disease history or systemic immunosuppression. Researchers took blood at baseline, on cycle 4 day 1, and on cycle 7 day 1. Profiled with immunoSEQ multiplex PCR; TCRdb holds only in-frame clones, not every one. The sample consists of about 100,000 clones, 85% to 95% of them appearing once. The source of the sample is a study of OX40 agonist ivuxolimab in advanced cancers. Whole-study context: Of the participants, 40% had some prior anti-PD-1, anti-PD-L1 or anti-CTLA-4 therapy, which was allowed.

The sequence was obtained from an adult with an advanced solid tumor such as melanoma, head and neck, liver or kidney cancer. The sequencing used CD4+ or CD8+ T cells sorted from blood, collected in a trial of the OX40 agonist ivuxolimab. The V and J genes are TRBV18 and TRBJ1-5, with a weak D call TRBD1 (6 bases). The CDR3: CASSATGPDEPQHF. For the CDR3, the DNA is TGTGCCAGCTCAGCTACAGGGCCGGACGAGCCCCAGCATTTT.